The entry below gives a single T cell receptor (beta chain) sequence along with its context. Its antigen remains undetermined. Base-call qualities are not available, and no considerably larger clone is one nucleotide away. This entry comes from a study of beta chain features in type 1 diabetes listed by TCRdb under 2018. The study in broad terms: No differences in mean age, gender distribution, total cell number or subset yield were found between patients and healthy donors. A total of 107,917,701 sorted cells were examined across all samples, and RNA yield correlated strongly with the number of cells per subset. In the study, TCRB repertoires of sorted circulating CD4+ T cell subsets from recently diagnosed type 1 diabetes patients were compared with those of matched healthy donors. Regulatory and stem cell-like memory subsets were isolated from only 8 patients and about eight healthy donors, whereas naive and central memory subsets came from all 28 donors. The paper as a whole reports these results and caveats: Naive, central memory and regulatory TCRB repertoires appeared to be more alike among patients than among healthy donors. Because cDNA rather than genomic DNA was sequenced, highly expressing activated cells could have been over-represented, although no difference in activation and CD3 levels was found between groups. At VDJ recombination sites, type 1 diabetes patients had fewer insertions and more deleted nucleotides, which implies abnormalities in thymic rearrangement. Type 1 diabetes patients showed a moderate but significant shortening of TCRB CDR3 length in all four CD4+ subsets. PCR might favor shorter templates, but patient and control samples were amplified and corrected together, so any skew would affect both groups equally. HLA sub-analyses involved small numbers of individuals, so any influence of HLA type on TCRB rearrangement remained unresolved.

The entire amount of isolated RNA was reverse transcribed using the High Capacity cDNA Reverse Transcription Kit, so the sequenced TCRB transcripts were expressed ones. Deep immunoSEQ sequencing was performed on naive, central memory and regulatory T cell samples, with an average of roughly 3.6 million total reads per sample. Sorted cells were lysed in RLT buffer and RNA was extracted with DNase-treated RNeasy Micro or Mini kits, depending on cell number. Each cell subset was processed separately to prevent cross-contamination, with patient and healthy donor samples processed together. TCRB sequences were amplified from cDNA with the immunoSEQ multiplex PCR, producing 87-bp fragments spanning the CDR3 region. Sequencing of the amplicons was done on the Illumina HiSeq platform. Per the authors' processing: Synthetic template baselines were used to correct PCR bias computationally, reads within Hamming distance 2 were collapsed, and singletons that could not be merged were discarded. Reads were aligned against IMGT so that V, D and J genes, CDR3 length and insertions or deletions at six rearrangement sites could be assigned. Within each subset, clonotype counts were normalized to the number of sorted cells before true diversity and Gini coefficients were calculated with the tcR R package. Repertoire sharing was quantified using the overlap coefficient calculated on TCRB nucleotide sequences. As a proxy for the pre-selection repertoire, out-of-frame TCRB sequences from naive cells were analyzed. TCRdb stores this immuneACCESS table with in-frame sequences only. Part of the clones is absent; in the studies checked, under half of the shortfall reflects unresolved V genes, and no reason is known for the rest. That table is the source of V, J and clone size, and D and trimming were worked out from the DNA. This sample holds 250,000 to 350,000 clones; over 12% were observed only once. The biggest ten clones account for approximately 0.015% of the sample.

Spanning cysteine to phenylalanine, the CDR3 consists of 14 amino acids. Of the read, only the CDR3 DNA is kept; its 42 bases are in frame from base 1. Relative to germline, V is missing 2 bases and J is missing 4 bases, with 5 bases of the junction outside any gene match. CDR1 is given as SGHTA and CDR2 as FQGNSA, both from the germline V gene. A single peripheral blood draw of around 0.11 L on average was collected from each donor into heparinised tubes. Naive, central memory, regulatory and stem cell-like memory CD4+ T cells were sorted on a BD FACSAria II using a panel including CD45RO, CCR7, CD25, CD127, CD95 and CD27. Every sorted population had a purity above 95%. PBMCs were isolated immediately by Lymphoprep density gradient centrifugation and stained directly without culture. Samples were stained and sorted in pairs, with one healthy donor and one patient per experiment, so that batch effects were minimized.

Sequenced: naive CD4+ T cells from blood. The cell subset or site label of this sample denotes: true naive CD4+ T cells. This sequence uses TRBV7-2 and TRBJ2-7, with 7 junctional bases fitting TRBD1. The clonotype was recovered from a man between 18 and 35 years old with type 1 diabetes. The CDR3 protein is CASSLQTGVYEQYF. Here is the DNA: TGTGCCAGCAGCTTACAAACAGGGGTGTACGAGCAGTACTTC. With the rest looked up from the reference TRBV7-2 and TRBJ2-7 genes rather than sequenced, the full variable domain is GAGVSQSPSNKVTEKGKDVELRCDPISGHTALYWYRQSLGQGLEFLIYFQGNSAPDKSGLPSDRFSAERTGGSVSTLTIQRTQQEDSAVYLCASSLQTGVYEQYFGPGTRLTVT.